This is a list of T cell receptor beta chains from one sample in a study of blood T cell repertoires in COVID-19. TCRdb's copy holds only in-frame clones and misses some; the assay was immunoSEQ multiplex PCR. The sample gives about 230,000 clones, over 80% of which show up once; 2.6% is in the top ten. Material: peripheral blood. These receptor sequences come from a woman between 65 and 79 years old with active or convalescent COVID-19. Each CDR3 is given with its conserved first and last residue.

cdr3_length | j_call | v_call | cdr3_aa
13 | TRBJ2-1 | TRBV7-7 | CASALDRGWEQFF
14 | TRBJ1-1 | TRBV28 | CASSLAHLNTEAFF
13 | TRBJ2-3 | TRBV28 | CASSSSYTDTQYF
14 | TRBJ2-7 | TRBV7-6 | CASSLEWADYEQYF
15 | TRBJ1-3 | TRBV9 | CASSVGGISGNTIYF
16 | TRBJ2-1 | TRBV5-1 | CASSSSPGLAGSEQFF
15 | TRBJ2-3 | TRBV7-9 | CASSSIAEPTDTQYF
12 | TRBJ1-5 | TRBV12-3/TRBV12-4 | CASSLLASPQHF
13 | TRBJ2-7 | TRBV7-2 | CASSLAAGSEQYF
15 | TRBJ2-2 | TRBV27 | CASSIQLANTGELFF
12 | TRBJ2-5 | TRBV2 | CASTGGDETQYF
16 | TRBJ2-1 | TRBV7-9 | CASSRSGTGTYNEQFF
14 | TRBJ2-7 | TRBV28 | CASRGPGQGYEQYF
14 | TRBJ1-6 | TRBV6-5 | CATNQGAINSPLHF
13 | TRBJ1-6 | TRBV19 | CASSWLDNSPLHF
15 | TRBJ2-7 | TRBV6-1 | CASSEARQGLYEQYF
15 | TRBJ2-1 | TRBV18 | CASSRRTSGYNEQFF
14 | TRBJ2-2 | TRBV3-1/TRBV3-2 | CASSPRVNTGELFF
15 | TRBJ1-6 | TRBV6-5 | CATTWTGAGDSPLHF
11 | TRBJ1-2 | TRBV19 | CASSRNYGYTF
17 | TRBJ2-1 | TRBV3-1/TRBV3-2 | CASSPSLLAGSYNEQFF
17 | TRBJ2-3 | TRBV20-1 | CSASVAASAATTDTQYF
15 | TRBJ1-1 | TRBV11-2 | CASSFDRGGHTEAFF
15 | TRBJ2-3 | TRBV7-9 | CASSLESRVPDTQYF
16 | TRBJ1-2 | TRBV7-8 | CASSYRRTGAADGYTF
15 | TRBJ1-3 | TRBV9 | CASSVSGGTGNTIYF
15 | TRBJ2-2 | TRBV2 | CASSEGLAGPGELFF
15 | TRBJ1-5 | TRBV7-2 | CASSLVGASNQPQHF
15 | TRBJ1-2 | TRBV4-2 | CASSQPFTRGAGYTF
12 | TRBJ1-1 | TRBV21-1 | CASKQQNTEAFF
15 | TRBJ1-1 | TRBV5-1 | CASSQGTGFPLEAFF
17 | TRBJ1-5 | TRBV5-6 | CASSWWGGTASNQPQHF
16 | TRBJ2-2 | TRBV10-3 | CAMAMGPAINTGELFF
15 | TRBJ2-7 | TRBV6-5 | CASSWGELAAYEQYF
14 | TRBJ2-7 | TRBV5-1 | CASSLLGRSYEQYF
12 | TRBJ2-3 | TRBV9 | CASSQGPDTQYF
13 | TRBJ1-2 | TRBV7-2 | CASSLVYWAGYTF
18 | TRBJ1-4 | TRBV4-1 | CASSQKAMPSGANEKLFF
16 | TRBJ1-1 | TRBV5-1 | CASSLAGWGRLTEAFF
14 | TRBJ2-7 | TRBV23-1 | CATRVGAPSYEQYF
16 | TRBJ2-3 | TRBV5-1 | CASSSPAVTSTDTQYF
11 | TRBJ1-4 | TRBV28 | CASSLREKLFF
14 | TRBJ2-7 | TRBV7-2 | CASSLSMVQPKQYF
16 | TRBJ2-1 | TRBV11-3 | CASSSRTSGRYNEQFF
16 | TRBJ1-4 | TRBV7-8 | CASRQGVLETNEKLFF
15 | TRBJ1-5 | TRBV19 | CASSETVLANQPQHF
15 | TRBJ1-1 | TRBV5-1 | CASSSLPGVSTEAFF
16 | TRBJ1-3 | TRBV4-2 | CASSPRGGARGNTIYF